This T cell receptor beta chain was profiled in a study of Ad26.COV2.S vaccination and SARS-CoV-2 variants. Sequenced by immunoSEQ multiplex PCR; TCRdb stores in-frame clones only, minus some. This sample has 380,000 or so clones, with roughly 85% found just once. The ends lost 5 bases at V and 10 bases at J; junction bases unmatched: 7. The CDR3 length is 14 residues. From germline, CDR1 is SQVTM and CDR2 ANQGSEA. Treatment specified: around 19 received Ad26.COV2.S at low or high dose, single or two shots; several received placebo; per-sample allocation not given. The samples date from day 63 after the first vaccine or placebo injection.

This clonotype was sampled from a person aged 18-65 years who received the Ad26.COV2.S COVID-19 vaccine or a placebo. This rearrangement joins TRBV29-1 to TRBJ2-1, with 14 bases lining up with TRBD2. The source was peripheral blood, collected in a trial of Ad26.COV2.S vaccine versus placebo. In DNA, the CDR3 is TGCAGCGTTCGGGGGACTAGCGGGAGAGAGGAGCAGTTCTTC. Its protein product is CSVRGTSGREEQFF.